These 24 T cell receptor beta chains share one sample of origin, sequenced in a study of cytomegalovirus exposure and HLA in healthy donors (dated by TCRdb to 2016 to 2017). The library was prepared using the immunoSEQ multiplex PCR assay. Sourced from immuneACCESS, this table was stored by TCRdb with only in-frame sequences that have V and J called. A share of the clones is absent; for the studies checked, an unresolved V gene accounts for under half, and the remainder has no known explanation. Within this sample are over 100,000 clones, with about 91% of them counted one time only. The biggest ten clones account for roughly 1.2% of the sample. The sample comprised PBMCs. These receptors all stem from a young woman in good health and CMV-seronegative.

This rearrangement joins TRBV5-1 to TRBJ2-5; D not certain. The length of the CDR3 is 14 residues. V was shortened by 0 bases and J by 3 bases, with 9 bases between the two germline ends. Germline V lookup: CDR1 SGHRS, CDR2 YFSETQ. The CDR3 nucleotides are TGCGCCAGCAGCTTGGGCCTAGAGGAAGAGACCCAGTACTTC. Its protein product is CASSLGLEEETQYF.

This rearrangement joins TRBV11-2 to TRBJ1-1, with TRBD1 matching 9 bases. V gave up 4 bases and J gave up 5 bases; unmatched junction bases: 5. CDR1 and CDR2 from the germline V gene are SGHAT and FQNNGV. There are 14 residues in the CDR3. CDR3 coding DNA: TGTGCCAGCAGCTCCGGACAGGGGAGGACTGAAGCTTTCTTT. Protein product: CASSSGQGRTEAFF.

The genes are TRBV5-1 and TRBJ1-2; D remains unclear. Trimming shortened V by 0 bases and J by 5 bases, and 11 bases separated the two germline ends. CDR3 length equals 14 residues. Germline loops: CDR1 SGHRS, CDR2 YFSETQ. The CDR3 DNA reads TGCGCCAGCAGCTTGGAGGCGGGCGGGTATGGCTACACCTTC. Its protein product is CASSLEAGGYGYTF.

This clone was found a few times. The chain employs TRBV10-1 and TRBJ2-7, with 8 nucleotides matching TRBD1. The V gene end was trimmed by 5 bases and the J gene end by 2 bases; junction bases not matched to a gene: 5. This CDR3 comprises 14 residues. Germline V gene data show CDR1 as WNHNN and CDR2 as SYGVQD (reference sequence). This CDR3 reads CASSSGTGPYEQYF. DNA of the CDR3: TGCGCCAGCAGTTCCGGGACAGGCCCCTACGAGCAGTACTTC.

The chain links TRBV6-1 to TRBJ2-7; tentative D call: TRBD2 (5 bases). V was pared by 9 bases and J by 0 bases, with 12 bases between. Germline CDR1 reads MNHNS; CDR2 reads SASEGT. The CDR3 runs to 13 residues. DNA of the CDR3: TGTGCCAGTAGAAGCGGAATCTCCTACGAGCAGTACTTC. It translates to CASRSGISYEQYF.

The chain couples TRBV5-1 to TRBJ2-1, with TRBD2 matching over 8 bases. The ends lost 5 bases at V and 9 bases at J; junction bases unmatched: 10. Germline V gives CDR1 SGHRS, CDR2 YFSETQ. This CDR3 region has 14 residues. Here the CDR3 reads CASRGRAGGPEQFF. CDR3 nucleotide sequence: TGCGCCAGCAGGGGCCGTGCGGGGGGCCCTGAGCAGTTCTTC.

This chain joins TRBV5-5 and TRBJ2-3, with D maybe TRBD2 (5 bases). V was cut by 0 bases and J by 0 bases, with 11 bases left in between. The CDR3 extends over 16 amino acids. From germline, CDR1 is SGHKS and CDR2 YYEKEE (reference sequence). The DNA for the CDR3 is TGTGCCAGCAGCTTGGGTCCCGGGGAAAGCACAGATACGCAGTATTTT. It yields the protein CASSLGPGESTDTQYF.

The chain links TRBV7-2 to TRBJ1-4, with no clear D. The CDR3 is 16 amino acids. V was shortened by 5 bases and J by 4 bases, with 17 bases between the two germline ends. CDR1 and CDR2 (germline): SGHTA, FQGNSA. CDR3 residues: CASSALAGRNNEKLFF. CDR3 DNA: TGTGCCAGCAGCGCCCTAGCCGGACGGAATAATGAAAAACTGTTTTTT.

The rearrangement uses TRBV7-9 and TRBJ1-1, with 9 bases identical to TRBD1. CDR3 length: 15 amino acids. CDR1 is SEHNR and CDR2 is FQNEAQ in the germline V gene (reference sequence). V was clipped by 4 bases and J by 4 bases; unmatched bases: 7. CDR3 in amino acids: CASSSRDRVTTEAFF. CDR3 sequence (DNA): TGTGCCAGCAGCTCCCGGGACAGGGTGACCACTGAAGCTTTCTTT.

The V call is TRBV11-2, the J call TRBJ2-5, with D perhaps matching TRBD1 or TRBD2 (5 bases each). Germline V gene data show CDR1 as SGHAT and CDR2 as FQNNGV. The ends were cut back, 5 bases at V and 0 bases at J, with 10 bases in the middle. The CDR3 is 14 residues long. CDR3 nucleotide sequence: TGTGCCAGCAGCCTAGCAGGGCACCAAGAGACCCAGTACTTC. This codes for CASSLAGHQETQYF.

The CDR3 loop is CASSLRQNNEQFF. The CDR3 DNA reads as TGTGCCAGCAGCTTAAGACAGAACAATGAGCAGTTCTTC. The genes are TRBV11-2 and TRBJ2-1; D perhaps matches TRBD1 (5 bases). Germline V CDR1 and CDR2: SGHAT, FQNNGV. CDR3 length equals 13 residues. Trimming took 2 bases from V and 5 from J, leaving 7 bases between them.

J is TRBJ2-3 and V is TRBV2, with a possible D match to TRBD2 (6 bases). The CDR3 has 14 residues. V shed 4 bases and J shed 1 base, with 9 bases lying between them. Germline CDR1 and CDR2: SNHLY and FYNNEI. In DNA, the CDR3 is TGTGCCAGCAGTGGCGGGGCACGCACAGATACGCAGTATTTT. It yields the protein CASSGGARTDTQYF.

Here the CDR3 DNA reads TGTGCCAGCAGCTTACTTCAGGGTGTCTATGGCTACACCTTC. Protein sequence: CASSLLQGVYGYTF. The chain combines TRBV13 with TRBJ1-2; a weak D match, TRBD1 (5 bases). Germline CDR1 is PRHDT and CDR2 is FYEKMQ (reference sequence). Trimming cost V 2 bases and J 4 bases, with 11 bases left between them. The CDR3 contains 14 residues.

This chain joins TRBV28 and TRBJ2-7; D gene ambiguous. The CDR3 is made up of 12 amino acids. The germline CDR1 and CDR2 sequences are MDHEN and SYDVKM. V lost 6 bases and J lost 4, with 10 bases in between. This CDR3 reads CASRLGVYEQYF. The CDR3 nucleotides are TGTGCCAGCAGACTGGGCGTTTACGAGCAGTACTTC.

The chain couples TRBV10-3 to TRBJ2-7, with TRBD1 identical over 7 bases. The CDR3 is 14 amino acids. V lost 3 bases, J lost 3 bases, and 5 bases stayed unmatched. Germline values: CDR1 ENHRY, CDR2 SYGVKD. CDR3 sequence reads: CAISEWDSYYEQYF. CDR3 nucleotides: TGTGCCATCAGTGAATGGGACAGTTACTACGAGCAGTACTTC.

V usage is TRBV6-6 and J usage is TRBJ1-1; D call uncertain. Germline V gene sequence: CDR1 MNHNY, CDR2 SVGAGI (reference sequence). The CDR3 loop spans 12 amino acids. With 7 bases removed from V and 1 base from J, the gap between germline ends came to 7 bases. The CDR3 nucleotides read TGTGCCAGCACCCCTAAGAACACTGAAGCTTTCTTT. Translation gives CASTPKNTEAFF.

The chain couples TRBV27 to TRBJ2-3; D remains ambiguous. V was shortened by 7 bases and J by 1 base, with 21 bases between the two germline ends. The CDR3 extends over 17 amino acids. The V gene's germline CDR1 is MNHEY and CDR2 SMNVEV (reference sequence). CDR3 protein: CASMNPGGLWGTDTQYF. CDR3 nucleotides: TGTGCCAGCATGAATCCAGGTGGCCTCTGGGGCACAGATACGCAGTATTTT.

J is TRBJ1-5 and V is TRBV7-8; 8 nucleotides match TRBD1. The CDR3 is made up of 17 amino acids. CDR1 is SGHVS and CDR2 is FQNEAQ in the germline V gene. The V and J ends lost 5 bases and 7 bases, in that order; junction bases with no gene match: 16. CDR3 sequence (DNA): TGTGCCAGCAGCCCAAAGGACAGGGCCGTTCCAATCCAGCCCCAGCATTTT. This gives the protein CASSPKDRAVPIQPQHF.

The chain combines TRBV27 with TRBJ2-7; D is possibly TRBD2 (6 bases). The V and J ends lost 6 bases and 5 bases respectively, with 17 bases between them. Germline loops: CDR1 MNHEY, CDR2 SMNVEV (reference sequence). This CDR3 region has 14 residues. The CDR3 reads CASRRGGSEHEQYF. CDR3 in DNA: TGTGCCAGCAGACGTGGAGGGTCGGAGCACGAGCAGTACTTC.

The chain combines TRBV7-3 with TRBJ2-1, with a weak D call TRBD1 (5 bases). V lost 1 base and J 12 bases, leaving 13 bases between the germline ends. The CDR3 covers 13 residues. Per germline, CDR1 SGHTA and CDR2 FQGTGA. CDR3 sequence reads: CASSLNSGNGQFF. The CDR3 DNA sequence: TGTGCCAGCAGCTTAAATTCAGGGAACGGGCAGTTCTTC.

J is TRBJ1-2 and V is TRBV6-1; 8 nucleotides line up with TRBD1. V lost 7 bases, J lost 5 bases, and 6 bases stayed unmatched. The length of the CDR3 is 13 residues. The germline V gene has CDR1 MNHNS and CDR2 SASEGT. The CDR3: CASTPDRVYGYTF. The CDR3, as DNA: TGTGCCAGCACCCCGGACAGGGTTTATGGCTACACCTTC.

The V call is TRBV4-1, the J call TRBJ2-7; 7 bases fit TRBD2. The J segment lost 7 bases and the V segment lost 0 bases, leaving 6 bases of the junction unmatched. Germline V gives CDR1 MGHRA, CDR2 YSYEKL. CDR3 length: 14 amino acids. CDR3 DNA: TGCGCCAGCAGCCAAGACGAAGGAGCGGGAGAGCAGTACTTC. Its translation is CASSQDEGAGEQYF.

The CDR3 DNA sequence: TGCGCCAGCAGCTTGGCGGCTAGCGGGGGTCAAGAGACCCAGTACTTC. Its protein product is CASSLAASGGQETQYF. The chain uses TRBV5-1 and TRBJ2-5, with TRBD2 matching 10 bases. Germline CDR1 reads SGHRS; CDR2 reads YFSETQ. This CDR3 has 16 residues. V lost 0 bases, J lost 2 bases, and 4 bases stayed unmatched.

V gene TRBV29-1 combines with J gene TRBJ1-1, with D tentatively TRBD1 (5 bases). Germline V gene sequence: CDR1 SQVTM, CDR2 ANQGSEA. This CDR3 contains 12 residues. The ends were cut back, 7 bases at V and 5 bases at J, with 14 bases in the middle. The CDR3 here is CSALAGLTEAFF. CDR3 sequence (DNA): TGCAGCGCCCTCGCAGGGCTAACTGAAGCTTTCTTT. Looking up the rest from reference TRBV29-1 and TRBJ1-1 gives the full variable domain: SAVISQKPSRDICQRGTSLTIQCQVDSQVTMMFWYRQQPGQSLTLIATANQGSEATYESGFVIDKFPISRPNLTFSTLTVSNMSPEDSSIYLCSALAGLTEAFFGQGTRLTVV.